Listed below are T cell receptor beta chains from one sample, sequenced in a study of identical twins. TCRdb re-called the 5' RACE reads through MiXCR, storing one row per CDR3 protein. The top ten hold 40% to 45% of the sample, which has some 210,000 distinct CDR3 sequences, 15% to 20% seen once. These data were also reused for a study on T cells expressing NK-cell markers.

The sequenced material came from CD8+ T cells sorted from blood. These receptors all stem from a woman between 18 and 29 years old in good health. Both conserved end residues are part of each CDR3. The order of the fields is D gene, J gene, V gene, clone size, CDR3 DNA, CDR3 protein. The D gene is left open where the match is weak. Rows may omit the clone size; those that give it use once, few, many or a size class.

TRBD2	TRBJ2-7	TRBV29-1	many	TGCAGCGTCATTAGCGGGAGCATTGGCGACGAGCAGTACTTC	CSVISGSIGDEQYF
TRBD2	TRBJ2-3	TRBV20-1	.	TGCAGTGCTAGCCCGACCGCGGGGGGCACAGATACGCAGTATTTT	CSASPTAGGTDTQYF
.	TRBJ2-3	TRBV7-9	many	TGTGCCAGCCGCTCCAAAGGAGATACGCAGTATTTT	CASRSKGDTQYF
TRBD2	TRBJ2-3	TRBV2	few	TGTGCCAGCAGGCTATACGGGACTACTAGCACAGATACGCAGTATTTT	CASRLYGTTSTDTQYF
.	TRBJ2-1	TRBV5-6	many	TGTGCCAGCAGCTTGAGATTTCGGACAGACTCCTACAATGAGCAGTTCTTC	CASSLRFRTDSYNEQFF
TRBD2	TRBJ2-1	TRBV12-3/TRBV12-4	few	TGTGCCAGCAGTCCGGGACTAGCGAACAATGAGCAGTTCTTC	CASSPGLANNEQFF
.	TRBJ2-3	TRBV15	.	TGTGCCACCAGCAGTAGGGCGGTTACAGATACGCAGTATTTT	CATSSRAVTDTQYF
TRBD1	TRBJ2-1	TRBV20-1	.	TGCAGTGCCCCGACCGGGACAGGGGCCTACAATGAGCAGTTCTTC	CSAPTGTGAYNEQFF
.	TRBJ2-3	TRBV10-3	.	TGTGCCATCAAGGAGCCCTTTACAGATACGCAGTATTTT	CAIKEPFTDTQYF
.	TRBJ2-5	TRBV7-9	few	TGTGCCAGCAGCTACGGACGAGGCCAAGAGACCCAGTACTTC	CASSYGRGQETQYF
.	TRBJ1-4	TRBV7-7	few	TGTGCTAGCAGCTTAGGGGGAGTTAATGAAAAACTGTTTTTT	CASSLGGVNEKLFF
.	TRBJ2-2	TRBV4-3	few	TGCGCCAGCAGCCAAGACCGATGGGACACCGGGGAGCTGTTTTTT	CASSQDRWDTGELFF
.	TRBJ1-1	TRBV4-3	many	TGCGCCAGCAGCCAAGACGGTGGGGGACGGACTGAAGCTTTCTTT	CASSQDGGGRTEAFF
TRBD2	TRBJ2-1	TRBV10-1	.	TGCGCCAGCAGTGAACTAGCGGGCCCAGGAAATGAGCAGTTCTTC	CASSELAGPGNEQFF
.	TRBJ2-5	TRBV29-1	.	TGCAGCGTTGGAGGGTCAGGGATCCAAGAGACCCAGTACTTC	CSVGGSGIQETQYF
.	TRBJ2-7	TRBV20-1	.	TGCAGTGTTCAGGGTAGTCGTCGGACCTACGAGCAGTACTTC	CSVQGSRRTYEQYF
TRBD2	TRBJ2-7	TRBV6-1	few	TGTGCCAGCAGTCCGGGGACTAGCGGTACCTACGAGCAGTACTTC	CASSPGTSGTYEQYF
.	TRBJ1-5	TRBV20-1	.	TGCAGTGCTAGTGATCCGCGGAATCAGCCCCAGCATTTT	CSASDPRNQPQHF
TRBD2	TRBJ2-7	TRBV2	few	TGTGCCAGCAGTGGGTCGGCTAGCGGGGGGGCCTCCTACGAGCAGTACTTC	CASSGSASGGASYEQYF
.	TRBJ2-2	TRBV12-3/TRBV12-4	many	TGTGCCAGCAGTTCTGCGAACACCGGGGAGCTGTTTTTT	CASSSANTGELFF
.	TRBJ2-7	TRBV10-3	.	TGTGCCAGCGGGACTCTCGCCTACGAGCAGTACTTC	CASGTLAYEQYF
.	TRBJ2-2	TRBV3-1	few	TGTGCCAGCAGCCAAGAAGAGGTACGGGGGGAGCTGTTTTTT	CASSQEEVRGELFF
.	TRBJ2-7	TRBV7-9	few	TGTGCCAGCAGCTTGACGGGTGAATACGAGCAGTACTTC	CASSLTGEYEQYF
.	TRBJ2-3	TRBV5-5	.	TGTGCCAGCAGCTTGGGCTTACTAGGATTAGCAGATACGCAGTATTTT	CASSLGLLGLADTQYF